This TCR beta chain was identified in a study of early stage breast cancer tumors. Study information: Of around 15 invasive breast tumors, more than ten were hormone receptor-positive, HER2-negative. Study-level findings and limits: Most shared enriched TCRB sequences were commonly generated ones.

Each sample had two DNA replicates, about 0.52 ug blood or approximately 1.5 ug tissue. The assay was immunoSEQ multiplex PCR, and TCRdb's table has in-frame clones only and misses some. The sample consists of about 41,000 clones, roughly 69% of them appearing once. As for this clone: Its matching antigen is unknown.

CDR1 is MNHEY and CDR2 is SVGAGI in the germline V gene. V shed 5 bases and J shed 8 bases, with 15 bases lying between them. The CDR3 sequence is 14 residues long. The V call is TRBV6-5, the J call TRBJ1-4, with D hard to call. Sequenced input: blood. This TCR came from a person aged 50-59 years with breast cancer. In DNA, the CDR3 is TGTGCCAGCAGTGAAGAGGAGGTATCCGAAAAACTGTTTTTT. It encodes CASSEEEVSEKLFF.